These 21 T cell receptor beta chains were sequenced from one sample in a study of post-analysis software for immune sequencing data. Study-level results: Higher frequency in patients than in controls was seen for 5 or 6 TRBV segments, with TRBV5-6, TRBV5-1 and TRBV20-1 among them.

These TCRs' antigens remain unknown. Unique molecular identifiers featured in each of the TCR beta cDNA libraries. MiXCR, run by TCRdb on the PCR reads, gives a single entry per CDR3 protein. The data hold 750,000 to 950,000 distinct CDR3 sequences, with under 70% observed a single time. What was sequenced was blood. All receptors derive from a girl between 5 and 17 years old with multiple sclerosis.

The chain employs TRBV12-3 or TRBV12-4 and TRBJ2-5; the match to TRBD2 covers 7 bases. V gave up 6 bases and J gave up 5 bases; unmatched junction bases: 9. The CDR3 runs to 14 residues. CDR3 coding DNA: TGTGCCAGCAGGAGGACTAGTCAGCGGGAGACCCAGTACTTC. This translates into CASRRTSQRETQYF.

This chain joins TRBV29-1 and TRBJ2-7; D is possibly TRBD1 (5 bases). The DNA end is more similar to TRBJ2-5, so the J call may be wrong. The CDR3 contains 12 residues. The germline CDR1 and CDR2 sequences are SQVTM and ANQGSEA. As DNA, the CDR3 is TGCAGCGGTGGCAGGGCTGGGGAGACCCAGTACTTC. Translated: CSGGRAGETQYF.

The genes are TRBV2 and TRBJ2-1; TRBD1 is a possible D gene (6 bases). V dropped 5 bases and J dropped 6 bases, with 14 bases sitting between them. CDR1 and CDR2 from the germline V gene are SNHLY and FYNNEI. This CDR3 has 14 residues. CDR3 sequence: CASSRWEGGNEQFF. The CDR3 DNA is TGTGCCAGCAGTCGGTGGGAAGGGGGCAATGAGCAGTTCTTC.

On this clonotype itself: Sequence at one end of the junction differs from germline and may be a read error. The CDR3 nucleotides are TGTGCCAGCAGCCTAGCAGGGGGGACCTTCTACGAGCAGTACTTC. Amino acids: CASSLAGGTFYEQYF. The V and J genes are TRBV7-2 and TRBJ2-7, with D tentatively TRBD1 (7 bases). Germline CDR1 reads SGHTA; CDR2 reads FQGNSA. The CDR3 totals 15 residues.

CDR3 DNA: TGTGCCAGCAGCCGGGACAGCGCTACGGGAGGCTACACCTTC. Its translation: CASSRDSATGGYTF. J is TRBJ1-2 and V is TRBV7-9, with 7 bases that match TRBD1. CDR3 length: 14 amino acids. Germline lookup yields CDR1 SEHNR and CDR2 FQNEAQ (reference sequence). J gave up 8 bases and V 5 bases, and 11 bases lay outside the gene matches.

This clonotype was detected a few times. The CDR3 DNA follows: TGCAGTGCTAACCAACAGGGCACGGCCTACGAGCAGTACTTC. It encodes CSANQQGTAYEQYF. This chain connects TRBV20-1 to TRBJ2-7, with D possibly being TRBD1 (6 bases). Trimming cost V 4 bases and J 2 bases, with 15 bases left between them. The germline V gene encodes CDR1 DFQATT and CDR2 SNEGSKA (reference sequence). The length of the CDR3 is 14 residues.

Comments on this clonotype: The junction departs from germline at one end; a sequencing error may be responsible. The chain joins TRBV7-7 to TRBJ2-3; the D is unclear. The CDR3 loop spans 16 amino acids. CDR1 and CDR2 from the germline V gene are SSHAT and FNYEAQ (reference sequence). DNA of the CDR3: TGTGCTAGCAGCTTAGTTCACCAGGCTAGCACAGATACGCAGTATTTT. Translated: CASSLVHQASTDTQYF.

This chain uses TRBV12-3 or TRBV12-4 with TRBJ1-5; D uncertain. With 5 bases removed from V and 4 bases from J, the gap between germline ends came to 9 bases. The CDR3 runs to 13 residues. The CDR3 here is CASSLRLNQPQHF. CDR3 nucleotide sequence: TGTGCCAGCAGTCTTAGGTTAAATCAGCCCCAGCATTTT.

This chain connects TRBV5-5 to TRBJ2-5; no clear D gene. CDR1 is SGHKS and CDR2 is YYEKEE in the germline V gene (reference sequence). V lost 0 bases to trimming and J lost 11 bases, with 23 bases between them. CDR3 size: 16 residues. The CDR3 sequence: CASSLVDLRSYNEQYF. The CDR3 region has the DNA TGTGCCAGCAGCTTGGTTGACCTCCGCTCCTACAATGAGCAGTACTTC.

The chain links TRBV5-1 to TRBJ1-1; D unresolved. Germline V gives CDR1 SGHRS, CDR2 YFSETQ. Trimming left V 3 bases short and J 0 bases short, with 9 bases between. This CDR3 is 14 amino acids long. For the CDR3, the DNA is TGCGCCAGCAGCTCTCCTCCAATGAACACTGAAGCTTTCTTT. This codes for CASSSPPMNTEAFF.

J is TRBJ1-2 and V is TRBV3-1, with 9 bases aligning to TRBD1. Unmatched junction bases numbered 15, after V lost 4 bases and J lost 6 bases. Germline V gene lookup returns CDR1 LGHDT and CDR2 YNNKEL (reference sequence). This CDR3 is 17 amino acids long. Here the CDR3 reads CASSPQGTGTGIDGYTF. In nucleotides, the CDR3 is TGTGCCAGCAGCCCGCAGGGGACCGGGACAGGGATTGATGGCTACACCTTC.

This chain uses TRBV20-1 with TRBJ2-7, with 7 bases aligning to TRBD1. The CDR3 consists of 15 residues. The V gene end was trimmed by 0 bases and the J gene end by 3 bases; junction bases not matched to a gene: 8. The germline V gene has CDR1 DFQATT and CDR2 SNEGSKA (reference sequence). The DNA of the CDR3 is TGCAGTGCTAGAGATTTTAACAGGGGAGTCTACGAGCAGTACTTC. Translated: CSARDFNRGVYEQYF.

V usage is TRBV6-5 and J usage is TRBJ1-2; no clear D gene. CDR1 is MNHEY and CDR2 is SVGAGI in the germline V gene. The CDR3 consists of 12 residues. Trimming pared 5 bases from V and 2 bases from J, leaving 6 bases between. The CDR3 loop reads CASSNYNYGYTF. CDR3 DNA sequence: TGTGCCAGCAGTAACTACAACTATGGCTACACCTTC.

There are a few counts of this clonotype. The chain is built from TRBV14 and TRBJ2-5; TRBD1 aligns across 7 bases. The DNA matches TRBJ2-7 better at its end, which makes the J call doubtful. The CDR3 length is 15 residues. Germline V gene data show CDR1 as SGHDN and CDR2 as FVKESK. The CDR3 is CASSFQDRAGIEQYF. CDR3 nucleotide sequence: TGTGCCAGCAGCTTCCAAGACAGGGCCGGAATCGAGCAGTACTTC.

The chain joins TRBV7-9 to TRBJ2-1; 9 bases are shared with TRBD1. V lost 4 bases to trimming and J lost 4 bases; unmatched junction nucleotides: 5. Germline CDR1 is SEHNR and CDR2 is FQNEAQ (reference sequence). The CDR3 covers 15 residues. The CDR3 loop is CASSSEDRGYNEQFF. The CDR3, as DNA: TGTGCCAGCAGCTCGGAGGACAGGGGTTACAATGAGCAGTTCTTC.

In its sample, this clonotype was seen a few times. The rearrangement uses TRBV5-5 and TRBJ1-2; weak D call: TRBD1 (5 bases). Trimming pared 3 bases from V and 9 bases from J, leaving 15 bases between. Looked up from germline, CDR1 is SGHKS and CDR2 is YYEKEE (reference sequence). The CDR3 consists of 13 residues. CDR3 DNA sequence: TGTGCCAGCAGCTACATTGTAGGGGAAAGCTACACCTTC. Its protein is CASSYIVGESYTF.

The rearrangement uses TRBV7-9 and TRBJ1-2; 9 nucleotides align to TRBD1. Trimming at V came to 5 bases and at J to 4 bases, leaving 8 bases not matched to a gene. Germline assignment: CDR1 SEHNR and CDR2 FQNEAQ (reference sequence). This CDR3 has 15 amino acids. Written as DNA, the CDR3 is TGTGCCAGCAGCGCCCGGGACAGGGATATCTATGGCTACACCTTC. This encodes CASSARDRDIYGYTF.

In its sample, this clonotype was seen a few times. This rearrangement joins TRBV20-1 to TRBJ2-7, with 9 bases identical to TRBD1. Trimming cost V 4 bases and J 6 bases; bases outside gene matches: 13. Germline lookup yields CDR1 DFQATT and CDR2 SNEGSKA (reference sequence). CDR3 size: 15 residues. The CDR3, as DNA: TGCAGTGCTACCCGCTCGACAGGGGGTTTAAGCGAGCAGTACTTC. Translation: CSATRSTGGLSEQYF.

The sample holds one count of this clonotype. The V call is TRBV20-1, the J call TRBJ2-5; the match to TRBD2 covers 11 bases. With V trimmed by 1 base and J by 5 bases, 9 bases remained unmatched. Germline V CDR1 and CDR2: DFQATT, SNEGSKA (reference sequence). The CDR3 has 16 residues. The CDR3 sequence: CSARGASGGMEETQYF. CDR3 coding DNA: TGCAGTGCTAGAGGAGCTAGCGGGGGGATGGAGGAGACCCAGTACTTC.

The V and J genes are TRBV4-1 and TRBJ2-3; 7 nucleotides align to TRBD2. Germline V CDR1 and CDR2: MGHRA, YSYEKL. Trimming removed 6 bases from V and 4 bases from J; junction bases left unmatched: 7. The CDR3 is 14 amino acids. In DNA form, the CDR3 reads TGCGCCAGCAGTCTCCGACTAGCCGCAGATACGCAGTATTTT. Amino acid sequence: CASSLRLAADTQYF.

The rearrangement joins TRBV11-2 to TRBJ2-5, with D tentatively TRBD2 (5 bases). The germline gives CDR1 SGHAT, CDR2 FQNNGV. Trimming pared 4 bases from V and 5 bases from J, leaving 11 bases between. The CDR3 is 13 amino acids. The CDR3 DNA reads TGTGCCAGCAGCTCTTTGAGAGGGGAGACCCAGTACTTC. This translates into CASSSLRGETQYF.